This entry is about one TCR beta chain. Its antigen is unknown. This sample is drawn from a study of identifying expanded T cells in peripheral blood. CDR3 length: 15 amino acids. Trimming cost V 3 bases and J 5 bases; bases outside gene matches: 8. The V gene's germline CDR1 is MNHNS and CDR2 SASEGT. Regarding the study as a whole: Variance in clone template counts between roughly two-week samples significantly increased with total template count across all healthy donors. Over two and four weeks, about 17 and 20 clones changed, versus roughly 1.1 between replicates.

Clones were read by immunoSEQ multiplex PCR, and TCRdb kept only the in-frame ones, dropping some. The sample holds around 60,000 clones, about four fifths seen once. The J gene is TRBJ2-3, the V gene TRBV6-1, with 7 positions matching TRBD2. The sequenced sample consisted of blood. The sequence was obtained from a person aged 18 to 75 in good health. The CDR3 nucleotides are TGTGCCAGCAGTGATCGTGGGGGGGTTAGAGATACGCAGTATTTT. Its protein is CASSDRGGVRDTQYF.